The rows below give T cell receptor beta chains drawn from one sample of a study of regulatory T cells in long-lasting Graves disease. TCRdb called the multiplex PCR reads again in MiXCR, with one record for every CDR3 protein. The profile covers almost 350,000 distinct CDR3 sequences, with less than 20% appearing a single time and about 29% taken by the ten largest. Sequenced here: peripheral blood mononuclear cells (PBMCs), sampled when the disease was refractory, from a patient treated with antithyroid drugs. The receptors come from a female donor with Graves disease. The CDR3 runs from the conserved cysteine through the conserved F or W. Each record gives: V gene, J gene, D gene, clone size, CDR3 DNA, CDR3 protein. The D gene is left open where the match is weak. Some rows have no size entry. The others give once, few or many, or a class for an expanded clone.

TRBV2	TRBJ2-5	.	many	TGTGCCAGCAGTGGGGAGGACGGCCTTGGAATACAAGAGACCCAGTACTTC	CASSGEDGLGIQETQYF
TRBV19	TRBJ1-5	.	few	TGTGCCAGCGTAACAGGGTCCCTCAATCAGCCCCAGCATTTT	CASVTGSLNQPQHF
TRBV2	TRBJ1-6	.	many	TGTGCCAGCAAAGAACGGAGTAATAATTCACCCCTCCACTTT	CASKERSNNSPLHF
TRBV27	TRBJ1-2	.	.	TGTGCCAGCAGTCCGACCTTAGGCTATGGCTACACCTTC	CASSPTLGYGYTF
TRBV2	TRBJ1-3	.	many	TGTGCCAGCAGTGATCCCAGCTGGGGATCTGGAAACACCATATATTTT	CASSDPSWGSGNTIYF
TRBV2	TRBJ2-5	TRBD2	many	TGTGCCAGCAGGGCCCGGGCGGGGGGTTCCCTCCAAGAGACCCAGTACTTC	CASRARAGGSLQETQYF
TRBV20-1	TRBJ2-5	TRBD1	.	TGCAGCCTAATCCGGGACAGGGGTACGACCCAGTACTTC	CSLIRDRGTTQYF
TRBV7-2	TRBJ1-5	TRBD1	.	TGTGCCAGCAGCTCCCCGGGAGGGGGCATGAGGCAGCCCCAGCATTTT	CASSSPGGGMRQPQHF
TRBV5-1	TRBJ2-4	TRBD2	.	TGCGCCAGCAGTTCCGGGACTAGCGGGTCTCTAGCCAAAAACATTCAGTACTTC	CASSSGTSGSLAKNIQYF
TRBV7-2	TRBJ1-5	.	.	TGTGCCAGCAGCTTAGTTGGGGCGAGCAATCAGCCCCAGCATTTT	CASSLVGASNQPQHF
TRBV29-1	TRBJ2-5	TRBD2	.	TGCAGCGTCGATGTACTAGCGGTATTCCAAGAGACCCGGTACTTC	CSVDVLAVFQETRYF
TRBV28	TRBJ2-7	.	many	TGTGCCAGCAGTCCGCCTTCAACAATCCGGGGCGAGCAGTACTTC	CASSPPSTIRGEQYF
TRBV20-1	TRBJ2-2	.	.	TGCAGTGCTAGTAGGGGAAACACCGGGGAGCTGTTTTTT	CSASRGNTGELFF
TRBV19	TRBJ1-5	.	.	TGTGCCAGTAGTATACAGCCGAATCAGCCCCAGCATTTT	CASSIQPNQPQHF
TRBV10-3	TRBJ2-2	TRBD2	few	TGTGCCATCAGCGGGACTAGCGGGGACCAGAACACCGGGGAGCTGTTTTTT	CAISGTSGDQNTGELFF
TRBV7-3	TRBJ1-6	.	.	TGTGCCAGCAGCTCCGCCCAAGGGGTGGATAATTCACCCCTCCACTTT	CASSSAQGVDNSPLHF
TRBV2	TRBJ1-4	.	many	TGTGCCAGCAGTGACCCTGCGAGGGAAAAACTGTTTTTT	CASSDPAREKLFF
TRBV29-1	TRBJ2-7	TRBD2	many	TGCAGCGTAACTGGGCTAGCGGGAGGTGGCGAGCAGTACTTC	CSVTGLAGGGEQYF